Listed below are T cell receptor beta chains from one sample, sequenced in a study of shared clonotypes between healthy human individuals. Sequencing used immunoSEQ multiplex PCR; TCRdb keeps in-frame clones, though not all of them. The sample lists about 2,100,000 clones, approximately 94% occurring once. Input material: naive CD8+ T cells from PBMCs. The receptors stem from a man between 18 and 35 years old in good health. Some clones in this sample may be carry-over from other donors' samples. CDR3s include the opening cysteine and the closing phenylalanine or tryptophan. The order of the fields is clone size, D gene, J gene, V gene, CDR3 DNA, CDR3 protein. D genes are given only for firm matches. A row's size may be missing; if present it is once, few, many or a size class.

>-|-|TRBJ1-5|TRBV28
TGTGCCAGCAGTTTGGCACTTAGCAATCAGCCCCAGCATTTT
CASSLALSNQPQHF
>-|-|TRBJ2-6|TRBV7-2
TGTGCCAGCAGCTTACCCGAAAGTGGGGCCAACGTCCTGACTTTC
CASSLPESGANVLTF
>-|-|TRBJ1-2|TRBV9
TGTGCCAGCAGCGGGGGACGAAACTATGGCTACACCTTC
CASSGGRNYGYTF
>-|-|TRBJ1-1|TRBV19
TGTGCCAGTAGTATCGGGGCAAGGAACACTGAAGCTTTCTTT
CASSIGARNTEAFF
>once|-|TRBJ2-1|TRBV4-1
TGCGCCAGCAGCCAAGATCGAACGAGCTCCTACAATGAGCAGTTCTTC
CASSQDRTSSYNEQFF
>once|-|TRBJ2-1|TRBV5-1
TGCGCCAGCAGCTTGGGGGTGCTTCGAGGGGTCTCCTACAATGAGCAGTTCTTC
CASSLGVLRGVSYNEQFF
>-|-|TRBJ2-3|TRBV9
TGTGCCAGCAGCGTAGTAGGGACCCCTAACACAGATACGCAGTATTTT
CASSVVGTPNTDTQYF
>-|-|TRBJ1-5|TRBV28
TGTGCCAGCAGAGACCCCCTGGGGGGGAATCAGCCCCAGCATTTT
CASRDPLGGNQPQHF
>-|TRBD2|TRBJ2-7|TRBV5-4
TGTGCCAGCAGCCAGGGACTACTCACCTACGAGCAGTACTTC
CASSQGLLTYEQYF
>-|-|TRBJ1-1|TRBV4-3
TGCGCCAGCAGCCAAGATCGGTGGGTCCGCAGGACGGGCACTGAAGCTTTCTTT
CASSQDRWVRRTGTEAFF
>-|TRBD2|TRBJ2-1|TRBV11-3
TGTGCCAGCAGCCCTCAAACGGGCTTACTAGCGGAGGAGGGTAACAATGAGCAGTTCTTC
CASSPQTGLLAEEGNNEQFF
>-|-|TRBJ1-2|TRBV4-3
TGCGCCAGCAGCCAAGATTTAGAGGGGGGCTACACCTTC
CASSQDLEGGYTF
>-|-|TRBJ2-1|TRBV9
TGTGCCAGCAGCGTCTGGGGCTCTTACAATGAGCAGTTCTTC
CASSVWGSYNEQFF
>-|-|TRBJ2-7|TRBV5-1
TGCGCCAGCGGGCCCTCGCCTGTCTACGAGCAGTACTTC
CASGPSPVYEQYF
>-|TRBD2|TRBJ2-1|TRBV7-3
TGTGCCAGCAGTGGACTAGCGGGACGAAGCTCCTACAATGAGCAGTTCTTC
CASSGLAGRSSYNEQFF
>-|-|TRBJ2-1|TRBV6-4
TGTGCCAGCAGTGACTCGCGAGGGGTCGAGCAGTTCTTC
CASSDSRGVEQFF
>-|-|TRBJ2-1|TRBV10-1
TGCGCCAGCAGTGGCGACCAACCACACATAGAGCAGTTCTTC
CASSGDQPHIEQFF
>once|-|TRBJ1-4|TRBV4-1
TGCGCCAGCAGCCAAGGGTGGTTGCGGGAACCAACTAATGAAAAACTGTTTTTT
CASSQGWLREPTNEKLFF
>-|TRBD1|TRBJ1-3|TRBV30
TGTGCCTGCCTGGACAGGAACTCTGGAAACACCATATATTTT
CACLDRNSGNTIYF
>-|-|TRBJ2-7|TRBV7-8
TGTGCCAGCAGCCCCTTCGCGGGTCTCTCCTACGAGCAGTACTTC
CASSPFAGLSYEQYF
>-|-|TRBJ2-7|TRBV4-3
TGCGCCAGCAGCCAAGATCGTTTCAGGGTGAGATCCGAGCAGTACTTC
CASSQDRFRVRSEQYF
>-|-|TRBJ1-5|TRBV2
TGTGCCAGCAGTGACCCGGTAGGCTTGGGCAGCCGCAATCAGCCCCAGCATTTT
CASSDPVGLGSRNQPQHF
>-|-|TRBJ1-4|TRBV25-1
TGTGCCAGCAGTGAAGCAACTAATGAAAAACTGTTTTTT
CASSEATNEKLFF
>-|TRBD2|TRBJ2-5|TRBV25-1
TGTGCCAGCAGTGAGGGGACTAGCGGGAGGAAAGAGACCCAGTACTTC
CASSEGTSGRKETQYF